This T cell receptor (beta chain) was obtained from a study of memory CD4+ T cells and cytomegalovirus serostatus. The sort gate was single viable CD3+CD4+CD8-CD45RO+ cells for memory CD4+ T cells. Profiling relied on immunoSEQ multiplex PCR, and the TCRdb table lists in-frame clones only, not all of them. This sample has approximately 56,000 clones, with around 76% found just once. This TCR was recovered from an adult in good health and CMV-seronegative. Sequenced: memory CD4+ T cells from blood.

Here the CDR3 DNA reads TGTGCCAGCAGCCGGGGACTGAGGAATTCACCCCTCCACTTT. Translated: CASSRGLRNSPLHF. V and J are TRBV28 and TRBJ1-6, with TRBD1 as a possible D gene (5 bases). V was cut by 6 bases and J by 7 bases, with 13 bases left in between. Germline lookup yields CDR1 MDHEN and CDR2 SYDVKM. There are 14 residues in the CDR3.